These T cell receptor beta chains were read from a single sample in a study of blood T cell repertoires in COVID-19. Sequenced by immunoSEQ multiplex PCR; TCRdb stores in-frame clones only, minus some. This table holds 130,000 or so clones, around 80% found once. Sequenced material: peripheral blood. These receptors came from a human donor in a cohort sampled during active COVID-19. Each CDR3 is given with its conserved first and last residue. A D gene is named only where the DNA matches it firmly. Where a row states a size, it is once, few, many or the class of an expanded clone; other rows omit it.

cdr3_length d_call clone_size j_call v_call cdr3_nt cdr3_aa
13 NA NA TRBJ2-5 TRBV6-5 TGTGCCAGCAGTTACAAGGACAGAGAGACCCAGTACTTC CASSYKDRETQYF
13 NA NA TRBJ1-1 TRBV30 TGTGCCTGGAATGGCGGTTATAACACTGAAGCTTTCTTT CAWNGGYNTEAFF
14 TRBD2 NA TRBJ2-1 TRBV6-2/TRBV6-3 TGTGCCAGCAGTACTAGCGGGGGGGCAGGTGAGCAGTTCTTC CASSTSGGAGEQFF
13 NA once TRBJ2-1 TRBV5-1 TGCGCCAGCAGCGGGGGGACAGTCAATGAGCAGTTCTTC CASSGGTVNEQFF
11 NA NA TRBJ2-7 TRBV2 TGTGCCAGCACCCCCAATTACGAGCAGTACTTC CASTPNYEQYF
17 NA NA TRBJ2-5 TRBV5-6 TGTGCCAGCAGCTTCGTGGGGTATAGGGAGGCGCGGGAGACCCAGTACTTC CASSFVGYREARETQYF
17 TRBD1 NA TRBJ2-6 TRBV7-8 TGTGCCAGCAGCTTATCGGACAGGGGGCCTGGGGCCAACGTCCTGACTTTC CASSLSDRGPGANVLTF
17 NA many TRBJ1-1 TRBV5-5 TGTGCCAGCAGCTTGGTTTGGACAGATAACATGAACACTGAAGCTTTCTTT CASSLVWTDNMNTEAFF
15 NA few TRBJ1-6 TRBV7-6 TGTGCCAGCAGCCCCTCCGCAGATCCTAATTCACCCCTCCACTTT CASSPSADPNSPLHF
14 NA many TRBJ1-3 TRBV5-4 TGTGCCAGCAGCCCGGAGGGCCTCGGAAACACCATATATTTT CASSPEGLGNTIYF
15 NA NA TRBJ1-1 TRBV5-1 TGCGCCAGCAGCGATCAGGGGCCGGGGAACACTGAAGCTTTCTTT CASSDQGPGNTEAFF
13 NA NA TRBJ2-1 TRBV11-3 TGTGCCAGCTCGGGGGGCCCCTACAATGAGCAGTTCTTC CASSGGPYNEQFF
17 NA once TRBJ2-5 TRBV7-6 TGTGCCAGCAGTAATCACCCGCGGGGGCAATCGGGGGAGACCCAGTACTTC CASSNHPRGQSGETQYF
14 TRBD1 few TRBJ2-7 TRBV30 TGTGCCTGGAGCACGAACAGGGGATCCTACGAGCAGTACTTC CAWSTNRGSYEQYF
16 TRBD1 NA TRBJ1-5 TRBV18 TGTGCCAGCTCACCTAGCGGACAGGGAGGCAATCAGCCCCAGCATTTT CASSPSGQGGNQPQHF
18 NA NA TRBJ2-7 TRBV27 TGTGCCAGCAGTTTATTGGTCGGTACGGGACTTTCGAACATCGAGCAGTACTTC CASSLLVGTGLSNIEQYF
16 TRBD2 once TRBJ2-7 TRBV5-1 TGCGCCAGCAGCCGCCGACTAGCGGGGGGGCGCGACGAGCAGTACTTC CASSRRLAGGRDEQYF
15 TRBD1 NA TRBJ2-7 TRBV7-8 TGTGCCAGCAGCTCTACAGGGGTCGATTCCTACGAGCAGTACTTC CASSSTGVDSYEQYF
16 TRBD2 few TRBJ2-1 TRBV5-1 TGCGCCAGCAGCTCCATGGAGCGGGGGGGATACAATGAGCAGTTCTTC CASSSMERGGYNEQFF
14 TRBD1 NA TRBJ2-7 TRBV5-1 TGCGCCAGCAGCCAGGGGGACAACGCCTACGAGCAGTACTTC CASSQGDNAYEQYF
13 TRBD2 NA TRBJ2-7 TRBV6-5 TGTGCCGTAGGGGAGGGGTACTCCTACGAGCAGTACTTC CAVGEGYSYEQYF
10 TRBD1 NA TRBJ2-7 TRBV20-1 TGCAGTGCTGACAGGGGTGAGCAGTACTTC CSADRGEQYF
18 NA NA TRBJ1-3 TRBV19 TGTGCCAGTAGTATGTTGGCAGGAAGCCTCCGCTCTGGAAACACCATATATTTT CASSMLAGSLRSGNTIYF
13 NA NA TRBJ2-7 TRBV12-3/TRBV12-4 TGTGCCAGCAGTTTAAGACTTTCCTACGAGCAGTACTTC CASSLRLSYEQYF
13 TRBD2 NA TRBJ2-7 TRBV29-1 TGCAGCGTTCGTCCTAGCGGGGGGGGCGAGCAGTACTTC CSVRPSGGGEQYF
14 NA once TRBJ2-4 TRBV6-5 TGTGCCAGCCAGGGACTGATAGCCAAAAACATTCAGTACTTC CASQGLIAKNIQYF
14 NA NA TRBJ1-2 TRBV7-8 TGTGCCAGCAGCTTAGGTCGAGCTAACTATGGCTACACCTTC CASSLGRANYGYTF